The next 4 T cell receptor beta chains were all read from a single sample in a study of blood T cell repertoires in COVID-19. The data were produced by immunoSEQ multiplex PCR, yet TCRdb's version contains in-frame clones alone and is incomplete. Of under 300,000 clones in the sample, approximately 82% were seen once. Specimen: peripheral blood. These receptors all stem from a man aged 30 to 45 who had recovered from COVID-19.

The chain is built from TRBV4-1 and TRBJ1-2, with TRBD1 as a possible D gene (6 bases). Germline loops: CDR1 MGHRA, CDR2 YSYEKL. V was pared by 3 bases and J by 1 base, with 12 bases between. CDR3 length: 15 residues. The CDR3 bases are TGCGCCAGCAGCCAGAGGGACACGGATAACTATGGCTACACCTTC. This gives the protein CASSQRDTDNYGYTF.

This chain joins TRBV9 and TRBJ1-1; 7 positions agree with TRBD1. Germline V gene data show CDR1 as SGDLS and CDR2 as YYNGEE. The CDR3 has 14 residues. V shed 0 bases and J 7 bases; nucleotides not matched to a gene: 6. The CDR3 sequence is CASSVAGGEGEAFF. The DNA for the CDR3 is TGTGCCAGCAGCGTAGCAGGGGGTGAGGGTGAAGCTTTCTTT.

The V and J genes are TRBV7-2 and TRBJ2-5; TRBD2 is a possible D gene (5 bases). From germline, CDR1 is SGHTA and CDR2 FQGNSA. V lost 5 bases, J lost 5 bases, and 21 bases lay in between. The CDR3 covers 16 residues. The DNA of the CDR3 is TGTGCCAGCAGCCGTGCTTCCCATTCTAGCCGGGAGACCCAGTACTTC. Its protein is CASSRASHSSRETQYF.

The rearrangement links TRBV4-1 to TRBJ2-5; D is possibly TRBD1 (5 bases). This CDR3 spans 14 amino acids. V lost 4 bases, J lost 2 bases, and 11 bases lay in between. The germline gives CDR1 MGHRA, CDR2 YSYEKL. The CDR3, as DNA: TGCGCCAGCAGCCCCCACAGGTTTCAAGAGACCCAGTACTTC. Amino acid sequence: CASSPHRFQETQYF.